Below are 16 T cell receptor beta chains sequenced from a single sample in a study of neurological immune-mediated disorders. TCRdb independently ran MiXCR on the 5' RACE reads; one entry per CDR3 protein. Altogether 85,000 to 100,000 distinct CDR3 sequences are present, 3.5% being singletons, with the ten largest covering roughly 6.4%. Material: PBMCs. These receptors all come from a woman aged 18-30 years with multiple sclerosis.

This clonotype was seen ten or more times. The V gene is TRBV3-1, the J gene TRBJ2-7; a weak D match, TRBD1 (5 bases). V was clipped by 4 bases and J by 2 bases, with 9 bases between them. Germline V gives CDR1 LGHDT, CDR2 YNNKEL (reference sequence). This CDR3 has 13 amino acids. The CDR3, as DNA: TGTGCCAGCAGCCTAGGACAACCCTACGAGCAGTACTTC. It specifies CASSLGQPYEQYF.

In this sample, this clonotype turned up many times. V gene TRBV4-3 combines with J gene TRBJ2-6; the match to TRBD1 covers 9 bases. Germline-derived CDR1 and CDR2 are LGHNA and YSLEER. The CDR3 loop spans 18 amino acids. The V gene end was trimmed by 7 bases and the J gene end by 1 base; junction bases not matched to a gene: 11. The CDR3 loop reads CASNRGQGQVSGANVLTF. The CDR3 region has the DNA TGCGCCAGCAATAGAGGACAGGGGCAAGTGTCTGGGGCCAACGTCCTGACTTTC.

This clonotype appeared many times. The chain couples TRBV5-1 to TRBJ1-1; D possibly corresponds to TRBD1 (6 bases). Looked up from germline, CDR1 is SGHRS and CDR2 is YFSETQ. This CDR3 region has 14 residues. V was shortened by 4 bases and J by 0 bases, with 10 bases between the two germline ends. For the CDR3, the DNA is TGCGCCAGCAGCGTACAGGGAATGAACACTGAAGCTTTCTTT. Amino acid sequence: CASSVQGMNTEAFF.

This clonotype was detected many times. The chain carries TRBV29-1 and TRBJ2-3; D is unresolved. Trimming took off 3 bases at V and 2 bases at J, with 15 bases between the two ends. Germline CDR1 and CDR2: SQVTM and ANQGSEA. There are 15 residues in the CDR3. The CDR3 DNA reads as TGCAGCGTTGAGTCGCAGCCCCCCTCCACAGATACGCAGTATTTT. The encoded protein is CSVESQPPSTDTQYF.

This rearrangement joins TRBV20-1 to TRBJ1-2, with 9 bases identical to TRBD1. The germline CDR1 and CDR2 sequences are DFQATT and SNEGSKA (reference sequence). V shed 5 bases, J shed 2 bases, and the junction held 9 bases outside the gene matches. CDR3 size: 15 residues. The CDR3 spells CSARVGQGLNYGYTF. The CDR3 DNA reads as TGCAGTGCTCGGGTGGGACAGGGTCTCAACTATGGCTACACCTTC.

This clonotype was detected ten times or more. The chain carries TRBV10-3 and TRBJ2-5; D possibly corresponds to TRBD2 (6 bases). Germline assignment: CDR1 ENHRY and CDR2 SYGVKD. The CDR3 loop spans 16 amino acids. Trimming pared 0 bases from V and 2 bases from J, leaving 13 bases between. The CDR3 spells CAISESPFGGQETQYF. CDR3 nucleotide sequence: TGTGCCATCAGTGAGTCTCCTTTCGGGGGTCAAGAGACCCAGTACTTC.

This clonotype was seen at least ten times. This rearrangement joins TRBV12-3 or TRBV12-4 to TRBJ2-7, with TRBD1 identical over 9 bases. This CDR3 has 15 amino acids. V lost 5 bases, J lost 2 bases, and 7 bases stayed unmatched. The CDR3 nucleotides read TGTGCCAGCAGTCCGCGGACAGGGGCCGCCTACGAGCAGTACTTC. Translation: CASSPRTGAAYEQYF.

This clonotype was observed at least ten times. The rearrangement links TRBV6-5 to TRBJ1-3; 11 bases fit TRBD1. V was clipped by 0 bases and J by 2 bases; unmatched bases: 0. The CDR3 loop spans 16 amino acids. From germline, CDR1 is MNHEY and CDR2 SVGAGI. The CDR3 nucleotides are TGTGCCAGCAGTTACTCGGGACAGGGGGCTGGAAACACCATATATTTT. It is translated as CASSYSGQGAGNTIYF.

This clonotype was observed at least ten times. CDR3 sequence: CASSRDRGQETQYF. CDR3 nucleotides: TGTGCCAGCAGCCGAGACAGGGGGCAAGAGACCCAGTACTTC. The chain joins TRBV11-2 to TRBJ2-5; the match to TRBD1 covers 9 bases. The CDR3 has 14 residues. Germline-derived CDR1 and CDR2 are SGHAT and FQNNGV. V dropped 5 bases and J dropped 2; count of bases not matched to a gene: 3.

This clonotype was recorded at least ten times. The V gene is TRBV14, the J gene TRBJ1-4; D unresolved. Trimming pared 1 base from V and 11 bases from J, leaving 8 bases between. Germline CDR1 and CDR2: SGHDN and FVKESK. The CDR3 spans 12 residues. The CDR3 loop reads CASSQVTAKLFF. CDR3 DNA sequence: TGTGCCAGCAGCCAAGTAACAGCTAAACTGTTTTTT.

This clonotype was seen ten or more times. This chain joins TRBV27 and TRBJ1-5; D perhaps matches TRBD1 (5 bases). Germline CDR1 MNHEY, CDR2 SMNVEV (reference sequence). The CDR3 length is 13 residues. Trimming took 2 bases from V and 9 from J, leaving 11 bases between them. CDR3 amino acids: CASSLARVGPQHF. In DNA, the CDR3 is TGTGCCAGCAGTTTAGCCAGGGTAGGGCCCCAGCATTTT.

The sample holds many counts of this clonotype. The chain recombines TRBV12-3 or TRBV12-4 with TRBJ1-1, with D tentatively TRBD1 (6 bases). The V gene lost 6 bases and the J gene lost 3 bases, with 14 bases spanning the gap. The CDR3 extends over 14 amino acids. Here the CDR3 reads CASSPNEGDTEAFF. CDR3 sequence (DNA): TGTGCCAGCAGCCCGAATGAGGGGGACACTGAAGCTTTCTTT.

This clonotype was seen many times. V gene TRBV9 combines with J gene TRBJ2-1, with a weak D call TRBD1 (6 bases). V lost 4 bases and J lost 5, with 13 bases in between. CDR1 and CDR2 (germline): SGDLS, YYNGEE. The CDR3 loop spans 14 amino acids. DNA of the CDR3: TGTGCCAGCAGCCCTTTCTCAGGGGACAATGAGCAGTTCTTC. This encodes CASSPFSGDNEQFF.

This clonotype has ten or more counts. The chain carries TRBV28 and TRBJ1-1; a weak D match, TRBD1 (5 bases). The CDR3 is made up of 15 amino acids. V lost 2 bases to trimming and J lost 3 bases, with 13 bases between them. The V gene's germline CDR1 is MDHEN and CDR2 SYDVKM. CDR3 nucleotide sequence: TGTGCCAGCAGTTTAGACGGGACCTTTGACACTGAAGCTTTCTTT. This gives the protein CASSLDGTFDTEAFF. Together with reference TRBV28 and TRBJ1-1, the CDR3 gives the full variable domain: DVKVTQSSRYLVKRTGEKVFLECVQDMDHENMFWYRQDPGLGLRLIYFSYDVKMKEKGDIPEGYSVSREKKERFSLILESASTNQTSMYLCASSLDGTFDTEAFFGQGTRLTVV.

This clonotype has only a few counts. Possible read error: a much larger clone is one base away. This chain links TRBV6-2 or TRBV6-3 with TRBJ2-7; 11 bases map to TRBD2. CDR1 is MNHEY and CDR2 is SVGEGT in the germline V gene. The CDR3 sequence is 16 residues long. CDR3 sequence (DNA): TGTGTCAGCAGTGGATTAGGGACTAGCGGCTTCTACGAGCAGTACTTC. It is translated as CVSSGLGTSGFYEQYF.

There are many counts of this clonotype. This chain joins TRBV5-1 and TRBJ1-2; 7 bases line up with TRBD1. The CDR3 consists of 14 residues. Germline-derived CDR1 and CDR2 are SGHRS and YFSETQ. J lost 4 bases, V lost 5 bases, and 8 bases had no gene match. The DNA of the CDR3 is TGCGCCAGCAGTCGAGGGGGCGCGGGCTATGGCTACACCTTC. It specifies CASSRGGAGYGYTF.